A single sample is the source of the 20 T cell receptor beta chains below, sequenced in a study of response to subunit inactivated influenza vaccine. TCRdb recomputed calls from the RT-PCR reads with MiXCR, one row per CDR3 protein. Among around 200,000 distinct CDR3 sequences, around 14% were seen once, and the ten largest hold approximately 27%. The source material was CD8+ T cells sorted from PBMCs, sampled 5 days after vaccination. The receptors were gathered from a man over 45 who received an inactivated influenza vaccine.

V gene TRBV20-1 combines with J gene TRBJ2-1; tentative D call: TRBD2 (5 bases). V lost 6 bases, J lost 10 bases, and 13 bases lay in between. Germline CDR1 DFQATT, CDR2 SNEGSKA (reference sequence). There are 11 residues in the CDR3. As DNA, the CDR3 is TGCAGTGCCCCAAGCGGAAAGGAGCAGTTCTTC. It encodes CSAPSGKEQFF.

This clonotype has ten or more counts. The chain uses TRBV9 and TRBJ2-1, with TRBD2 matching over 12 bases. V shed 4 bases and J 8 bases; nucleotides not matched to a gene: 10. The germline V gene encodes CDR1 SGDLS and CDR2 YYNGEE. This CDR3 region has 16 residues. CDR3 bases: TGTGCCAGCAGCAACGCACTAGCGGGAGGTCAGGATGAGCAGTTCTTC. Protein: CASSNALAGGQDEQFF.

In this sample, this clonotype turned up many times. The CDR3 is CASSHPEGHYEQYF. DNA of the CDR3: TGTGCCAGCAGCCACCCCGAAGGGCACTACGAGCAGTACTTC. The J gene is TRBJ2-7, the V gene TRBV7-9; D is undetermined. Germline lookup yields CDR1 SEHNR and CDR2 FQNEAQ (reference sequence). The length of the CDR3 is 14 residues. Between the trimmed V and J ends, which lost 5 bases and 3 bases, there was a span of 14 bases.

This clonotype has only a few counts. V and J are TRBV6-5 and TRBJ1-1; no firm D call. With 3 bases removed from V and 6 bases from J, the gap between germline ends came to 11 bases. Germline CDR1 is MNHEY and CDR2 is SVGAGI. The CDR3 loop spans 13 amino acids. The CDR3, as DNA: TGTGCCAGCAGTTATGGGGTTACCGCTGAAGCTTTCTTT. It codes for CASSYGVTAEAFF.

This clonotype was counted a single time. V gene TRBV20-1 combines with J gene TRBJ2-1, with 10 bases matching TRBD2. After removal of 6 bases from V and 8 bases from J, the junction contained 10 bases not matched to a gene. This CDR3 comprises 14 residues. Germline values: CDR1 DFQATT, CDR2 SNEGSKA (reference sequence). CDR3 in DNA: TGCAGTGCGATTCCAGCGGGAGGGTTCGATGAGCAGTTCTTC. Residues: CSAIPAGGFDEQFF.

The chain is built from TRBV20-1 and TRBJ1-2; D gene uncertain. CDR1 and CDR2 from the germline V gene are DFQATT and SNEGSKA (reference sequence). The CDR3 covers 13 residues. V was cut by 0 bases and J by 3 bases, with 8 bases left in between. The CDR3 region has the DNA TGCAGTGCTAGAGAACAAGGCCACTATGGCTACACCTTC. Amino acids: CSAREQGHYGYTF.

This clonotype was seen repeatedly, ten times or more. The J gene is TRBJ2-7, the V gene TRBV4-1; D is unresolved. V was shortened by 0 bases and J by 3 bases, with 15 bases between the two germline ends. Germline loops: CDR1 MGHRA, CDR2 YSYEKL. The CDR3 spans 16 residues. The CDR3 DNA sequence: TGCGCCAGCAGCCAAGATTTTCCAGCCTACAACTACGAGCAGTACTTC. This translates into CASSQDFPAYNYEQYF.

The CDR3 DNA is TGCAGTGCTAGAGATCGACAGGCCTACGAGCAGTACTTC. Translated: CSARDRQAYEQYF. The rearrangement uses TRBV20-1 and TRBJ2-7, with a weak D call TRBD1 (6 bases). CDR3 length: 13 amino acids. The germline V gene has CDR1 DFQATT and CDR2 SNEGSKA (reference sequence). Deletions cut 0 bases from V and 2 bases from J, with 8 bases between.

The V call is TRBV6-5, the J call TRBJ1-2; D is ambiguous. This CDR3 is 16 amino acids long. Germline assignment: CDR1 MNHEY and CDR2 SVGAGI. Trimming removed 0 bases at V and 6 bases at J, with 17 bases between. The CDR3 DNA sequence: TGTGCCAGCAGTTACTCGCTTCCCTCGATCGGGGATGGCTACACCTTC. This sequence encodes CASSYSLPSIGDGYTF.

This clonotype was counted a few times. The rearrangement uses TRBV10-3 and TRBJ2-1, with a tentative D call TRBD2 (6 bases). Per germline, CDR1 ENHRY and CDR2 SYGVKD. The length of the CDR3 is 18 residues. With 2 bases removed from V and 0 bases from J, the gap between germline ends came to 17 bases. CDR3 DNA: TGTGCCATCAGTGAGACCTACTACGGGACTTCCTCCTACAATGAGCAGTTCTTC. Translated, it gives CAISETYYGTSSYNEQFF.

CDR3 in DNA: TGTGCCAGCAGCTTAAATGGGTATGAGCAGTTCTTC. This translates into CASSLNGYEQFF. The chain joins TRBV7-6 to TRBJ2-1; unclear D gene. This CDR3 comprises 12 residues. Looked up from germline, CDR1 is SGHVS and CDR2 is FNYEAQ. V was shortened by 2 bases and J by 8 bases, with 7 bases between the two germline ends.

CDR3 in amino acids: CASSWGTAGELFF. CDR3 DNA sequence: TGTGCCAGCAGCTGGGGTACAGCCGGGGAGCTGTTTTTT. The chain joins TRBV5-5 to TRBJ2-2; D gene ambiguous. CDR1 SGHKS and CDR2 YYEKEE come from the germline V gene (reference sequence). This CDR3 has 13 amino acids. Trimming left V 3 bases short and J 6 bases short, with 9 bases between.

This clonotype came up a few times. The chain employs TRBV12-3 or TRBV12-4 and TRBJ1-5; perhaps TRBD1 as D (6 bases). The CDR3 runs to 11 residues. Trimming left V 8 bases short and J 4 bases short, with 6 bases between. The CDR3 protein is CASGQNQPQHF. CDR3 nucleotide sequence: TGTGCCAGCGGACAGAATCAGCCCCAGCATTTT.

This chain links TRBV5-4 with TRBJ1-5, with 7 nucleotides matching TRBD1. V was pared by 5 bases and J by 6 bases, with 14 bases of the junction left unmatched. The CDR3 extends over 16 amino acids. Germline-derived CDR1 and CDR2 are SGHNT and YYREEE (reference sequence). The CDR3 spells CASRRTGDPDGQPQHF. The CDR3 DNA follows: TGTGCCAGCAGGCGTACAGGGGATCCCGATGGTCAGCCCCAGCATTTT.

This clonotype has only a few counts. The chain is built from TRBV12-3 or TRBV12-4 and TRBJ2-1, with 7 bases that match TRBD1. V lost 5 bases and J lost 5; bases outside the gene matches: 9. The CDR3 is made up of 15 amino acids. The CDR3 DNA reads TGTGCCAGCAGTACCACTGAGGGACAGAACAATGAGCAGTTCTTC. As protein: CASSTTEGQNNEQFF.

The V gene is TRBV4-2, the J gene TRBJ1-1; D may be TRBD1 (5 bases). V was trimmed by 4 bases and J by 4 bases, leaving 10 bases between them. The CDR3 totals 13 residues. Germline V lookup: CDR1 LGHNA, CDR2 YNFKEQ. In nucleotides, the CDR3 is TGTGCCAGCAGCCCCGGGGGGGTCACTGAAGCTTTCTTT. Protein: CASSPGGVTEAFF.

The chain has TRBV7-9 and TRBJ2-1; D is tentatively TRBD1 or TRBD2 (5 bases each). The CDR3 has 12 amino acids. V was shortened by 7 bases and J by 8 bases, with 12 bases between the two germline ends. Per the germline V gene, CDR1 is SEHNR and CDR2 is FQNEAQ (reference sequence). Written as DNA, the CDR3 is TGTGCCAGCACATCCATGGGGGATGAGCAGTTCTTC. Amino acids: CASTSMGDEQFF.

This clonotype showed up just a few times. This chain connects TRBV14 to TRBJ2-1; no clear D. The CDR3 is made up of 13 amino acids. V gave up 0 bases and J gave up 9 bases, with 9 bases separating them. Germline assignment: CDR1 SGHDN and CDR2 FVKESK. This CDR3 is CASSQEGIGEQFF. For the CDR3, the DNA is TGTGCCAGCAGCCAAGAAGGGATCGGTGAGCAGTTCTTC.

This clonotype was seen a few times. The rearrangement joins TRBV12-3 or TRBV12-4 to TRBJ2-3; TRBD2 might be the D (5 bases). Between the trimmed V and J ends, which lost 1 base and 7 bases, there was a span of 18 bases. This CDR3 comprises 16 residues. The CDR3 DNA sequence: TGTGCCAGCAGTTTAGGTCCCCTGCTCGAGGGCAATACGCAGTATTTT. Its translation is CASSLGPLLEGNTQYF.

This clonotype was observed many times. This chain joins TRBV10-3 and TRBJ2-1; tentative D call: TRBD1 (6 bases). The CDR3 is made up of 16 amino acids. CDR1 is ENHRY, CDR2 SYGVKD, per germline. V lost 7 bases and J 0 bases, leaving 16 bases between the germline ends. The CDR3 DNA reads as TGTGCCATCACAGGGGATACAGGGAGCTCCTACAATGAGCAGTTCTTC. Translation: CAITGDTGSSYNEQFF.